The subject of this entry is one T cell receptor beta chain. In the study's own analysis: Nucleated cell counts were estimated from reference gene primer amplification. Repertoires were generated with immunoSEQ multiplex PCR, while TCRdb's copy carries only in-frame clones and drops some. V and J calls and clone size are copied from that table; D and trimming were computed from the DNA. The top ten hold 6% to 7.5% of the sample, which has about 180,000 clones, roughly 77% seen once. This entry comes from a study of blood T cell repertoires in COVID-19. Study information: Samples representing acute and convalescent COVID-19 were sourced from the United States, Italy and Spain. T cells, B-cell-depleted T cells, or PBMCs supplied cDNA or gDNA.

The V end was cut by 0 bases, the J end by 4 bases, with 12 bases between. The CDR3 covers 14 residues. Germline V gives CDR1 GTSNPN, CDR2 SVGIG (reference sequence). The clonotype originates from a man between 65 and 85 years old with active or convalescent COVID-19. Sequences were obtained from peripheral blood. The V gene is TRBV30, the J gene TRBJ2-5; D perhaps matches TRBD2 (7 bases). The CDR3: CAWSVRGATETQYF. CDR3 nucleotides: TGTGCCTGGAGTGTACGGGGGGCCACAGAGACCCAGTACTTC.